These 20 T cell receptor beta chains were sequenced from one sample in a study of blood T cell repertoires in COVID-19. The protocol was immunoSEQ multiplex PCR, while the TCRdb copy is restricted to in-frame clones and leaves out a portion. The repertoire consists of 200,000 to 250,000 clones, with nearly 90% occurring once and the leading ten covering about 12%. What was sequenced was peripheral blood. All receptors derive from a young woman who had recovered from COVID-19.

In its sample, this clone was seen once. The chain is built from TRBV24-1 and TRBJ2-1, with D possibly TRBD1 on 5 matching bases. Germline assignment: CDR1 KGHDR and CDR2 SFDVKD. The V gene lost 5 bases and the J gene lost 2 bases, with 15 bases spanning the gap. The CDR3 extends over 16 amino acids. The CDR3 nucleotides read TGTGCCACCAGTGCAGCGACAGCAAAAGCCTACAATGAGCAGTTCTTC. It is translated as CATSAATAKAYNEQFF.

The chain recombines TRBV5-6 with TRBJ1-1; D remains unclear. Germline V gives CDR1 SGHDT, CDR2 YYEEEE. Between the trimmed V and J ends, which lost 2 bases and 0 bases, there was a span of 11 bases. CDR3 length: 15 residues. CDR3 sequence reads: CASSFGEAMNTEAFF. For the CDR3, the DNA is TGTGCCAGCAGCTTTGGAGAGGCTATGAACACTGAAGCTTTCTTT.

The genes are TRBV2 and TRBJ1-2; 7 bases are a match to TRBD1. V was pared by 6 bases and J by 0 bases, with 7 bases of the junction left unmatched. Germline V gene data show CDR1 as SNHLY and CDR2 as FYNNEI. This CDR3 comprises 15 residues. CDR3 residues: CASSGQDPANYGYTF. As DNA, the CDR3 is TGTGCCAGCAGCGGACAGGACCCTGCTAACTATGGCTACACCTTC.

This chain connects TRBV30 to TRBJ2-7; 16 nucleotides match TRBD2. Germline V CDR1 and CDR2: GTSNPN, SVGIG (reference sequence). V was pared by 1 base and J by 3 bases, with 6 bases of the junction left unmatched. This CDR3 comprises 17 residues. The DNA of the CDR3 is TGTGCCTGGAGTGAGGGACTAGCGGGGGGGCTAGGCTACGAGCAGTACTTC. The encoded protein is CAWSEGLAGGLGYEQYF. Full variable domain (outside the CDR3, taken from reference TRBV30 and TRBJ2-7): SQTIHQWPATLVQPVGSPLSLECTVEGTSNPNLYWYRQAAGRGLQLLFYSVGIGQISSEVPQNLSASRPQDRQFILSSKKLLLSDSGFYLCAWSEGLAGGLGYEQYFGPGTRLTVT.

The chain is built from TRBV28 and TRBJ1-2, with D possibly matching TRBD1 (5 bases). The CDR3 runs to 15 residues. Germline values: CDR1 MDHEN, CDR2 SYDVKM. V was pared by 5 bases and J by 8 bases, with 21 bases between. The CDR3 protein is CASSEPQGRTGGYTF. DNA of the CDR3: TGTGCCAGCAGTGAACCCCAGGGCCGTACTGGAGGCTACACCTTC.

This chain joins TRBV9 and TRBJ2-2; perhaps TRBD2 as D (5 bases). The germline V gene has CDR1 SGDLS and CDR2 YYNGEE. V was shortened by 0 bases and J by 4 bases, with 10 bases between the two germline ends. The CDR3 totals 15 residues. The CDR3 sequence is CASSVGGRGTGELFF. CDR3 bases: TGTGCCAGCAGCGTAGGGGGTCGGGGCACCGGGGAGCTGTTTTTT. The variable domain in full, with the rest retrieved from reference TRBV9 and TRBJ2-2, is DSGVTQTPKHLITATGQRVTLRCSPRSGDLSVYWYQQSLDQGLQFLIQYYNGEERAKGNILERFSAQQFPDLHSELNLSSLELGDSALYFCASSVGGRGTGELFFGEGSRLTVL.

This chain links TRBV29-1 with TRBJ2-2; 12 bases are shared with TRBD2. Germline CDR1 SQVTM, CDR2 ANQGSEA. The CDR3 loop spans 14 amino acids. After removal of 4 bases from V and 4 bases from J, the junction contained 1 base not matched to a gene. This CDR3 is CSVASGRGTGELFF. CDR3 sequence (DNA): TGCAGCGTTGCTAGCGGGAGGGGCACCGGGGAGCTGTTTTTT.

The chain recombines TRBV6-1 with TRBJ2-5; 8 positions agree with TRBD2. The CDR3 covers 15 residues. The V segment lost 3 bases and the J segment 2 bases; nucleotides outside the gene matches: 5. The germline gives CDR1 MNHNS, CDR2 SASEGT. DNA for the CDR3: TGTGCCAGCAGTGAGCTAGCGGGCCTACAAGAGACCCAGTACTTC. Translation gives CASSELAGLQETQYF.

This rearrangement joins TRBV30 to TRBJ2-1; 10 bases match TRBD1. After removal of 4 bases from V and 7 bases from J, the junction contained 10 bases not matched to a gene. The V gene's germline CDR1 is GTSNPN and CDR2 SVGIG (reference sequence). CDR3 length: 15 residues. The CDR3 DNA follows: TGTGCCTGGAACGAACGGGACAGGGGTAGGAATGAGCAGTTCTTC. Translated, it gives CAWNERDRGRNEQFF. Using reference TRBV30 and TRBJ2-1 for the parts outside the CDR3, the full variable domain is SQTIHQWPATLVQPVGSPLSLECTVEGTSNPNLYWYRQAAGRGLQLLFYSVGIGQISSEVPQNLSASRPQDRQFILSSKKLLLSDSGFYLCAWNERDRGRNEQFFGPGTRLTVL.

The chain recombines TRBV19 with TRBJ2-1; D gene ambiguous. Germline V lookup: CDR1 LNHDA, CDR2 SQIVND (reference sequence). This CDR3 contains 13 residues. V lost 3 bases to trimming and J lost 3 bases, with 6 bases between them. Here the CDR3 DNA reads TGTGCCAGTAGTATCTCACTCTACAATGAGCAGTTCTTC. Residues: CASSISLYNEQFF.

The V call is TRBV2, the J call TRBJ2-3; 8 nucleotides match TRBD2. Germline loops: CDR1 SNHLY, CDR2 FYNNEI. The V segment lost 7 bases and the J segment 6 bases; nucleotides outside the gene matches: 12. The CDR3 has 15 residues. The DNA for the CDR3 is TGTGCCAGCAAACGGACTAGCTCCCTTCTTGATACGCAGTATTTT. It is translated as CASKRTSSLLDTQYF.

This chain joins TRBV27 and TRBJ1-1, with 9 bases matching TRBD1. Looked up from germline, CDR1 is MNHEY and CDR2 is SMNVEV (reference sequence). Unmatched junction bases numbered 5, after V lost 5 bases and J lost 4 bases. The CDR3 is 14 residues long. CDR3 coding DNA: TGTGCCAGCAGTCTAAACAGGGGGCGCACTGAAGCTTTCTTT. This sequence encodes CASSLNRGRTEAFF.

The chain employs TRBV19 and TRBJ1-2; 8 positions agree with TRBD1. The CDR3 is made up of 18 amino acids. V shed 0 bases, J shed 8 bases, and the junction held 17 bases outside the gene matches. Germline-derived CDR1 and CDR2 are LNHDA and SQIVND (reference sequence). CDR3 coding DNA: TGTGCCAGTAGTATAGATCCTCCGGGGACAGGCTTGGGAGGAGGCTACACCTTC. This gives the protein CASSIDPPGTGLGGGYTF.

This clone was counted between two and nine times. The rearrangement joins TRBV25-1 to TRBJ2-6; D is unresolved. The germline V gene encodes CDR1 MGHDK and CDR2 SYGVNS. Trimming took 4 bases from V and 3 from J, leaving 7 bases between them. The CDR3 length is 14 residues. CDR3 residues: CASSGPGGANVLTF. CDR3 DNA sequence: TGTGCCAGCAGTGGGCCAGGTGGGGCCAACGTCCTGACTTTC.

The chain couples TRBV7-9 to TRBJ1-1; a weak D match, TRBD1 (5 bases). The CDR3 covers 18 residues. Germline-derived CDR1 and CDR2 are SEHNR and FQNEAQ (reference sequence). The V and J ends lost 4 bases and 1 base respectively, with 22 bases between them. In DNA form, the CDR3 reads TGTGCCAGCAGCTCTACTCTCCCGGGACTCAGCAAGAACACTGAAGCTTTCTTT. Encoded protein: CASSSTLPGLSKNTEAFF.

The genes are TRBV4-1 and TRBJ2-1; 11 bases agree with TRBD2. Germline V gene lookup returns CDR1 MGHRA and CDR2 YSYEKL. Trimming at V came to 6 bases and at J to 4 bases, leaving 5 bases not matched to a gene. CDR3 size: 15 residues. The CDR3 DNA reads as TGCGCCAGCAGGGTGACTAGCGGGGATTACAATGAGCAGTTCTTC. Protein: CASRVTSGDYNEQFF.

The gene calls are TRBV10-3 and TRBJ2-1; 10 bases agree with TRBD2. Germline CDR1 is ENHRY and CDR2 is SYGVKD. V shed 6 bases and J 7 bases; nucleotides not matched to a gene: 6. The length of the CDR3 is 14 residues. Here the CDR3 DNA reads TGTGCCATCAGCGTAGCGGGAGGTGAGAATGAGCAGTTCTTC. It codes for CAISVAGGENEQFF.

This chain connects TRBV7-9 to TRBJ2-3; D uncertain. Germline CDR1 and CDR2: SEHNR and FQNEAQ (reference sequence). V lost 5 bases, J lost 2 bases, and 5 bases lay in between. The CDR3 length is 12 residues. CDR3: CASSPYTDTQYF. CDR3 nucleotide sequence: TGTGCCAGCAGCCCGTACACAGATACGCAGTATTTT.

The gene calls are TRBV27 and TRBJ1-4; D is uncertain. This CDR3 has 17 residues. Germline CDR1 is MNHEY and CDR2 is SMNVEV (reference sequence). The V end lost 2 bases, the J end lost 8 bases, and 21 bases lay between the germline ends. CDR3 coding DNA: TGTGCCAGCAGTTTACTCTTTAGCCGGGGTCCCGGGGAAAAACTGTTTTTT. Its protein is CASSLLFSRGPGEKLFF.

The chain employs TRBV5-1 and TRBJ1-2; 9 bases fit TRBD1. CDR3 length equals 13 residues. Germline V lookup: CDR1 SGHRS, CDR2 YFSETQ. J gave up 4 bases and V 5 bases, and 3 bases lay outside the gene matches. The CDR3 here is CASRETGGYGYTF. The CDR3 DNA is TGCGCCAGCAGGGAGACAGGGGGCTATGGCTACACCTTC.